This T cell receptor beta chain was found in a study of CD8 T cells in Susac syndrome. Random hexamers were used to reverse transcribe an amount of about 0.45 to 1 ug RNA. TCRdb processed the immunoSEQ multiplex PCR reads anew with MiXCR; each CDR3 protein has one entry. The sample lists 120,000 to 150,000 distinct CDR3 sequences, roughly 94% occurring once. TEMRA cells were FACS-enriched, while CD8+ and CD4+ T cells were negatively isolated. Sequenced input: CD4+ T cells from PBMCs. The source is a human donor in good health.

CDR3 sequence reads: CATSRGKGLSNNEQFF. The CDR3 nucleotides are TGTGCCACCAGCCGAGGGAAGGGACTAAGTAACAATGAGCAGTTCTTC. The rearrangement uses TRBV15 and TRBJ2-1, with TRBD2 matching 7 bases. Germline values: CDR1 LNHNV, CDR2 YYDKDF (reference sequence). The CDR3 has 16 residues. V was clipped by 5 bases and J by 5 bases; unmatched bases: 12.